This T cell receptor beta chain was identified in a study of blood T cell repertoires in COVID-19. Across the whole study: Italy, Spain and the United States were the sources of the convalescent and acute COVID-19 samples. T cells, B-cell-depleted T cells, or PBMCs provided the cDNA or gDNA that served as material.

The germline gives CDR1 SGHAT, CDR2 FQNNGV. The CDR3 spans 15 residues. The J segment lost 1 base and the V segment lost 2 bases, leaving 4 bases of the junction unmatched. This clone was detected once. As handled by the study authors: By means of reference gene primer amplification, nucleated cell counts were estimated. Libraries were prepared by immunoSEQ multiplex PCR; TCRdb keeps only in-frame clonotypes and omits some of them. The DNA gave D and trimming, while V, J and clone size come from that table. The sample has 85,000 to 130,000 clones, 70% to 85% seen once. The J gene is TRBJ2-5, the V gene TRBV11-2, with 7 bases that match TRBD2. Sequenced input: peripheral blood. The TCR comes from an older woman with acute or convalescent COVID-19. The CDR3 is CASSLPRGTQETQYF. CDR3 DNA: TGTGCCAGCAGCTTACCGCGGGGGACCCAAGAGACCCAGTACTTC.